The T cell receptor (beta chain) described here comes from a study of blood T cell repertoires in COVID-19. Study summary: The study drew acute and convalescent COVID-19 samples from the United States, Italy and Spain. In each case, the material was cDNA or gDNA derived from T cells, B-cell-depleted T cells, or PBMCs.

Original handling: Nucleated cell counts were estimated from reference gene primer amplification. Repertoires were generated with immunoSEQ multiplex PCR, while TCRdb's copy carries only in-frame clones and drops some. V and J calls and clone size are given by that table; D and trimming were obtained from the DNA. The profile shows about 160,000 clones, about 74% of them singletons. Germline CDR1 is SGHTA and CDR2 is FQGTGA. The junction had 13 bases not matched to a gene; V was cut back by 3 bases and J by 2 bases. The CDR3 totals 17 residues. With regard to this clone: Other DNA sequences in the sample encode the same CDR3.

Material for sequencing was peripheral blood. This sequence was found in a man aged 55 to 70 with acute or convalescent COVID-19. V usage is TRBV7-3 and J usage is TRBJ2-7; 7 nucleotides agree with TRBD1. In nucleotides, the CDR3 is TGTGCCAGCAGCTTCTGGACAGGAGCGAACCTACCCTACGAGCAGTACTTC. Amino acid sequence: CASSFWTGANLPYEQYF.